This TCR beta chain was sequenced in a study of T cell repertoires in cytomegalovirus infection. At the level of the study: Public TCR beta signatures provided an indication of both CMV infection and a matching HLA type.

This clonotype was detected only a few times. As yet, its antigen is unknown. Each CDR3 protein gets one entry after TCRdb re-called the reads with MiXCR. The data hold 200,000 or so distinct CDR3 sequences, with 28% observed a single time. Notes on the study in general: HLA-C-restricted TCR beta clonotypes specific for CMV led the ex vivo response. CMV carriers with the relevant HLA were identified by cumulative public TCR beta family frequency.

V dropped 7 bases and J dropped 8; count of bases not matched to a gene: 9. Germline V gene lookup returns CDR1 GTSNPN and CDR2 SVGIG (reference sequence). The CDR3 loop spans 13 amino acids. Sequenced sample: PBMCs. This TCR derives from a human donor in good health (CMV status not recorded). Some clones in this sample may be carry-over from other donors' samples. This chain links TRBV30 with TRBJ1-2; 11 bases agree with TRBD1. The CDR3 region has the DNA TGTGCCTCGAAACGGACAGGGGGCAAAGGCTACACCTTC. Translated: CASKRTGGKGYTF.